Listed here are 11 T cell receptor beta chains from one sample, sequenced in a study of blood T cell repertoires in COVID-19. The protocol was immunoSEQ multiplex PCR, while the TCRdb copy is restricted to in-frame clones and leaves out a portion. Of around 160,000 clones in the sample, around 89% were seen once. The sequenced sample was peripheral blood. These TCRs come from a man in his sixties with acute or convalescent COVID-19.

This chain uses TRBV10-1 with TRBJ2-7; TRBD2 matches at 9 bases. The CDR3 is 15 residues long. Losses at the gene ends were 4 bases for V and 2 bases for J; bases not matched to a gene: 6. Germline V gives CDR1 WNHNN, CDR2 SYGVQD (reference sequence). The CDR3 bases are TGCGCCAGCAGTGCCGCTGGCGGGGGGGCCTACGAGCAGTACTTC. This gives the protein CASSAAGGGAYEQYF.

The genes are TRBV29-1 and TRBJ1-2; TRBD1 agrees at 7 bases. This CDR3 has 14 amino acids. Germline assignment: CDR1 SQVTM and CDR2 ANQGSEA. Trimming took 6 bases from V and 3 from J; bases not matched to a gene: 10. Here the CDR3 DNA reads TGCAGCGTAGTCGGACAGGTTCTTCACTATGGCTACACCTTC. This sequence encodes CSVVGQVLHYGYTF.

V is TRBV7-8 and J is TRBJ1-1; 9 nucleotides line up with TRBD1. The germline V gene has CDR1 SGHVS and CDR2 FQNEAQ. The CDR3 totals 15 residues. With 0 bases clipped from V and 3 bases from J, the junction kept 2 bases outside the gene matches. CDR3 region: CASSLAGQGYTEAFF. As DNA, the CDR3 is TGTGCCAGCAGCTTAGCGGGACAGGGATACACTGAAGCTTTCTTT.

The chain links TRBV24-1 to TRBJ2-2, with D tentatively TRBD1 (5 bases). Per the germline V gene, CDR1 is KGHDR and CDR2 is SFDVKD. The V gene lost 6 bases and the J gene lost 1 base, with 11 bases spanning the gap. The CDR3 extends over 15 amino acids. The CDR3 region has the DNA TGTGCCACCAGTTGGGGCAGGGTGAACACCGGGGAGCTGTTTTTT. Amino acids: CATSWGRVNTGELFF.

This clone was counted once. This sequence may be a read error, since a much larger clone differs from it by one base. The chain uses TRBV11-2 and TRBJ1-1, with D uncertain. In germline, CDR1 is SGHAT, CDR2 FQNNGV. V was cut by 0 bases and J by 0 bases, with 2 bases left in between. CDR3 size: 13 residues. The CDR3 DNA reads TGTGCCAGCAGCTTAGACATGAACACTGAAGCTTTCTTT. Protein product: CASSLDMNTEAFF.

This sequence joins TRBV5-6 and TRBJ1-6; D is possibly TRBD1 (6 bases). CDR3 length: 16 residues. V was clipped by 4 bases and J by 5 bases, with 16 bases between them. The germline CDR1 and CDR2 sequences are SGHDT and YYEEEE. The CDR3 DNA reads as TGTGCCAGCAGCAGAAACCCCGGACAGAATAATTCACCCCTCCACTTT. Amino acid sequence: CASSRNPGQNNSPLHF. The complete variable domain, with remaining parts taken from reference TRBV5-6 and TRBJ1-6, reads DAGVTQSPTHLIKTRGQQVTLRCSPKSGHDTVSWYQQALGQGPQFIFQYYEEEERQRGNFPDRFSGHQFPNYSSELNVNALLLGDSALYLCASSRNPGQNNSPLHFGNGTRLTVT.

The CDR3 here is CASSRAGYAINIQYF. The CDR3 DNA reads as TGTGCCAGCAGCCGGGCAGGGTATGCGATAAACATTCAGTACTTC. The gene calls are TRBV6-5 and TRBJ2-4, with a weak D call TRBD1 (5 bases). Trimming shortened V by 6 bases and J by 6 bases, and 18 bases separated the two germline ends. The germline V gene encodes CDR1 MNHEY and CDR2 SVGAGI. The CDR3 is 15 amino acids.

The rearrangement links TRBV27 to TRBJ1-5; TRBD1 matches at 9 bases. V dropped 5 bases and J dropped 0; count of bases not matched to a gene: 14. The germline V gene has CDR1 MNHEY and CDR2 SMNVEV (reference sequence). The CDR3 extends over 19 amino acids. CDR3 residues: CASSPGSDRGTYSNQPQHF. The CDR3 DNA is TGTGCCAGCAGTCCGGGATCGGACAGGGGAACATATAGCAATCAGCCCCAGCATTTT.

The chain employs TRBV10-3 and TRBJ1-1; D is ambiguous. The CDR3 covers 13 residues. Germline assignment: CDR1 ENHRY and CDR2 SYGVKD. V shed 11 bases and J shed 3 bases, with 16 bases lying between them. CDR3 amino acids: CAHMNERDTEAFF. For the CDR3, the DNA is TGTGCCCACATGAACGAGCGGGACACTGAAGCTTTCTTT.

The gene calls are TRBV6-2 or TRBV6-3 and TRBJ2-1; D might be TRBD1 (6 bases). The CDR3 is 13 residues long. The germline CDR1 and CDR2 sequences are MNHEY and SVGEGT. The V end lost 6 bases, the J end lost 7 bases, and 13 bases lay between the germline ends. CDR3 region: CASSPPGVNEQFF. The DNA of the CDR3 is TGTGCCAGCAGCCCCCCAGGGGTTAATGAGCAGTTCTTC.

This clone was detected once. DNA of the CDR3: TGTGCCAGCAGCTTAGATCTTCACAGTTCAAACTATGGCTACACCTTC. Its protein product is CASSLDLHSSNYGYTF. The chain joins TRBV7-8 to TRBJ1-2; no firm D call. CDR1 is SGHVS and CDR2 is FQNEAQ in the germline V gene. The CDR3 contains 16 residues. Trimming cost V 1 base and J 2 bases, with 14 bases left between them.